Listed below are T cell receptor beta chains from one sample, sequenced in a study of blood T cell repertoires in COVID-19. TCRdb's table, derived via immunoSEQ multiplex PCR, lists solely in-frame clones and lacks some. The table lists more than 300,000 clones, approximately 89% of them singletons, with about 9.4% in the top ten. Sequences were obtained from peripheral blood. These TCRs come from a woman under 40 with COVID-19, enrolled during active disease. The CDR3 runs from the conserved cysteine through the conserved F or W. D genes are given only for firm matches. Only some rows state a clone size, as once, few, many or a class for expanded clones.

.,.,TRBV19,TRBJ1-2,17,CASTPQIGVTLNYGYTF,TGTGCCAGTACCCCGCAAATCGGGGTGACTCTTAACTATGGCTACACCTTC
.,TRBD1,TRBV19,TRBJ2-1,15,CASRDRDRGVGEQFF,TGTGCCAGTAGAGACCGGGACAGGGGAGTGGGTGAGCAGTTCTTC
.,TRBD2,TRBV4-3,TRBJ2-1,15,CASSLGRGAYNEQFF,TGCGCCAGCAGCCTTGGGCGGGGGGCCTACAATGAGCAGTTCTTC
.,TRBD2,TRBV9,TRBJ2-3,15,CASSGRGNRLDTQYF,TGTGCCAGCAGCGGGCGGGGGAATCGACTGGATACGCAGTATTTT
.,.,TRBV4-1,TRBJ2-7,13,CASSQDQGGEQYF,TGCGCCAGCAGCCAAGATCAAGGGGGCGAGCAGTACTTC
.,TRBD1,TRBV6-5,TRBJ2-7,13,CASSRTGIYEQYF,TGTGCCAGCAGCAGGACAGGGATCTACGAGCAGTACTTC
.,TRBD2,TRBV6-5,TRBJ2-5,16,CASSLGEGWYQETQYF,TGTGCCAGCAGTTTGGGGGAGGGCTGGTACCAAGAGACCCAGTACTTC
.,TRBD1,TRBV3-1/TRBV3-2,TRBJ1-6,14,CASSSDRGGSPLHF,TGTGCCAGCAGCTCGGACAGGGGTGGCTCACCCCTCCACTTT
few,.,TRBV5-5,TRBJ2-2,15,CASSLNRGKNGELFF,TGTGCCAGCAGCTTGAACCGAGGAAAGAACGGGGAGCTGTTTTTT
.,TRBD1,TRBV2,TRBJ2-7,15,CASAVAGTGAYEQYF,TGTGCCAGCGCCGTCGCAGGGACAGGGGCTTACGAGCAGTACTTC
.,.,TRBV28,TRBJ2-1,15,CASSPTGVTYNEQFF,TGTGCCAGCAGTCCTACAGGCGTTACCTACAATGAGCAGTTCTTC
.,.,TRBV28,TRBJ1-6,17,CASSLLPQGTKNSPLHF,TGTGCCAGCAGTTTACTGCCGCAGGGGACGAAGAATTCACCCCTCCACTTT
once,.,TRBV9,TRBJ1-1,18,CASSPFPSGSRMNTEAFF,TGTGCCAGCAGCCCTTTCCCGTCGGGATCTCGCATGAACACTGAAGCTTTCTTT
.,.,TRBV24-1,TRBJ1-2,13,CATSGDLNYGYTF,TGTGCCACCAGTGGAGATCTTAACTATGGCTACACCTTC
.,.,TRBV18,TRBJ1-1,12,CASSPGGAEAFF,TGTGCCAGCTCACCCGGAGGGGCTGAAGCTTTCTTT
.,.,TRBV29-1,TRBJ1-2,12,CSVATQRYGYTF,TGCAGCGTTGCGACACAGAGATATGGCTACACCTTC
.,TRBD1,TRBV2,TRBJ1-4,14,CASSEGQGAEKLFF,TGTGCCAGCAGTGAGGGGCAGGGGGCGGAAAAACTGTTTTTT
few,.,TRBV2,TRBJ2-1,15,CASSERAGPYNEQFF,TGTGCCAGCAGTGAACGGGCGGGCCCCTACAATGAGCAGTTCTTC
.,TRBD2,TRBV5-6,TRBJ2-3,16,CASSLVAGASTDTQYF,TGTGCCAGCAGCTTAGTTGCGGGAGCTAGCACAGATACGCAGTATTTT
few,.,TRBV27,TRBJ1-2,12,CASRYREGGYTF,TGTGCCAGCAGGTACAGGGAGGGTGGCTACACCTTC
.,TRBD2,TRBV30,TRBJ2-7,14,CAWSPLAGSYEQYF,TGTGCCTGGAGTCCACTAGCGGGCTCCTACGAGCAGTACTTC
.,.,TRBV6-5,TRBJ2-1,15,CASSYPQKTYNEQFF,TGTGCCAGCAGTTACCCACAGAAGACCTACAATGAGCAGTTCTTC
once,TRBD1,TRBV15,TRBJ2-5,16,CATSRVADRESETQYF,TGTGCCACCAGCAGAGTGGCCGACAGGGAGAGTGAGACCCAGTACTTC
.,TRBD1,TRBV15,TRBJ1-1,15,CATGPHRGASTEAFF,TGTGCCACCGGTCCTCACAGGGGAGCGAGCACTGAAGCTTTCTTT
.,TRBD2,TRBV7-2,TRBJ2-1,15,CASSLGTSVYNEQFF,TGTGCCAGCAGCTTAGGAACTAGCGTGTACAATGAGCAGTTCTTC
.,TRBD2,TRBV4-1,TRBJ2-1,15,CASSQGLAAPNEQFF,TGCGCCAGCAGCCAGGGACTAGCGGCACCTAATGAGCAGTTCTTC
.,.,TRBV5-4,TRBJ1-2,14,CASSSLGRADGYTF,TGTGCCAGCAGCTCCCTTGGCAGGGCGGATGGCTACACCTTC
.,TRBD1,TRBV28,TRBJ2-5,13,CASSNRGQETQYF,TGTGCCAGCAGTAACAGGGGACAAGAGACCCAGTACTTC
.,TRBD2,TRBV25-1,TRBJ2-3,17,CASSATGGKYSTDTQYF,TGTGCCAGCAGTGCAACGGGAGGGAAATATAGCACAGATACGCAGTATTTT
.,.,TRBV5-6,TRBJ2-1,16,CASSLGAGSLGNEQFF,TGTGCCAGCAGCTTGGGGGCGGGAAGCCTAGGGAATGAGCAGTTCTTC
.,.,TRBV2,TRBJ1-4,13,CASRTGTYEKLFF,TGTGCCAGCAGGACAGGAACGTATGAAAAACTGTTTTTT
.,TRBD1,TRBV5-4,TRBJ2-7,17,CASSLGPSGTGGNEQYF,TGTGCCAGCAGCTTGGGTCCGTCAGGGACAGGGGGCAATGAGCAGTACTTC
.,.,TRBV3-1/TRBV3-2,TRBJ1-1,13,CASSRQMNTEAFF,TGTGCCAGCAGCCGCCAGATGAACACTGAAGCTTTCTTT
once,.,TRBV6-5,TRBJ2-1,13,CASIGESYNEQFF,TGTGCCAGCATAGGAGAGTCCTACAATGAGCAGTTCTTC
few,.,TRBV29-1,TRBJ1-1,13,CSVEHSSTTEAFF,TGCAGCGTTGAACATAGTTCCACCACTGAAGCTTTCTTT
.,.,TRBV5-6,TRBJ2-6,15,CASSLGGRGANVLTF,TGTGCCAGCAGCTTGGGAGGGAGAGGGGCCAACGTCCTGACTTTC
.,TRBD1,TRBV7-9,TRBJ1-1,15,CASSYGTAINTEAFF,TGTGCCAGCAGCTACGGGACAGCCATCAACACTGAAGCTTTCTTT
.,.,TRBV6-5,TRBJ1-5,13,CASKGVGNQPQHF,TGTGCCAGCAAAGGAGTGGGCAATCAGCCCCAGCATTTT
.,.,TRBV19,TRBJ1-1,13,CASSAGGNTEAFF,TGTGCCAGTAGTGCGGGGGGTAACACTGAAGCTTTCTTT
.,TRBD1,TRBV6-1,TRBJ2-3,11,CASSEMGTGGF,TGTGCCAGCAGTGAAATGGGGACAGGGGGCTTT
once,.,TRBV12-3/TRBV12-4,TRBJ1-5,13,CASSLVLGQPQHF,TGTGCCAGCAGTCTCGTGCTAGGTCAGCCCCAGCATTTT
.,.,TRBV9,TRBJ1-6,15,CASSSRGTDNSPLHF,TGTGCCAGCAGCTCCCGAGGCACTGATAATTCACCCCTCCACTTT
.,.,TRBV9,TRBJ2-6,15,CASSVASSGANVLTF,TGTGCCAGCAGCGTAGCCAGCTCTGGGGCCAACGTCCTGACTTTC
.,TRBD1,TRBV24-1,TRBJ2-5,14,CATSDPDRAETQYF,TGTGCCACCAGTGACCCGGACAGGGCAGAGACCCAGTACTTC
.,.,TRBV2,TRBJ1-1,15,CASSPGRGQETEAFF,TGTGCCAGCAGTCCCGGGCGGGGGCAAGAAACTGAAGCTTTCTTT
.,TRBD2,TRBV2,TRBJ2-5,13,CASSGGLAGGEYF,TGTGCCAGCAGTGGGGGACTAGCGGGAGGCGAATACTTC
.,.,TRBV30,TRBJ2-7,11,CAMTGVYEQYF,TGTGCCATGACAGGAGTCTACGAGCAGTACTTC
.,.,TRBV5-1,TRBJ2-1,16,CASSLGWGTSNNEQFF,TGCGCCAGCAGCTTGGGGTGGGGTACTAGTAACAATGAGCAGTTCTTC
.,TRBD2,TRBV6-5,TRBJ2-2,14,CASSRGGGTGELFF,TGTGCCAGCAGCCGGGGGGGCGGCACCGGGGAGCTGTTTTTT
.,TRBD2,TRBV9,TRBJ2-1,15,CASSVGLAGNNEQFF,TGTGCCAGCAGCGTAGGCCTAGCGGGGAACAATGAGCAGTTCTTC
.,.,TRBV11-2,TRBJ2-1,16,CASSLRRGPLYNEQFF,TGTGCCAGCAGCTTACGGCGGGGTCCCCTCTACAATGAGCAGTTCTTC
.,.,TRBV2,TRBJ2-2,10,CASRGGELFF,TGTGCCAGCCGAGGCGGGGAGCTGTTTTTT
.,TRBD1,TRBV19,TRBJ1-1,14,CASSHRGQGPEAFF,TGTGCCAGTAGTCACAGGGGGCAAGGCCCTGAAGCTTTCTTT
.,TRBD1,TRBV28,TRBJ1-5,14,CASSFGQANQPQHF,TGTGCCAGCAGTTTTGGACAGGCGAATCAGCCCCAGCATTTT
.,TRBD1,TRBV5-4,TRBJ2-3,15,CASSRTGAPTDTQYF,TGTGCCAGTAGCAGGACAGGGGCTCCCACAGATACGCAGTATTTT
.,TRBD1,TRBV29-1,TRBJ2-5,14,CSVASGTGWETQYF,TGCAGCGTTGCGTCCGGGACAGGGTGGGAGACCCAGTACTTC